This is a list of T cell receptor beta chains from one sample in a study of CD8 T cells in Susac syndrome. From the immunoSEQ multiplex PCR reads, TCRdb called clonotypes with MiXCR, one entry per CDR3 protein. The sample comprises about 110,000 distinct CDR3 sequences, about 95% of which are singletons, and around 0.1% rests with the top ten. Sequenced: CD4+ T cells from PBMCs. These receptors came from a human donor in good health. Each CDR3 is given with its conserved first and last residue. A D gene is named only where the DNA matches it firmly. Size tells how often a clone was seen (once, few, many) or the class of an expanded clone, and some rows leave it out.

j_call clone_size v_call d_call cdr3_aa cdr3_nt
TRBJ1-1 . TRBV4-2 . CASSHVDGNTEAFF TGTGCCAGCAGCCATGTGGACGGGAACACTGAAGCTTTCTTT
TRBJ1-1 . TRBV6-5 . CASSYSQTMAEAFF TGTGCCAGCAGTTACTCACAGACAATGGCTGAAGCTTTCTTT
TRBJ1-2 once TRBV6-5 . CASSYSRLSRVGGYTF TGTGCCAGCAGTTACTCTCGTTTATCTAGAGTCGGTGGCTACACCTTC
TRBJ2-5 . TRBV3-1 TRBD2 CASSPPGLAGFQETQYF TGTGCCAGCAGCCCTCCGGGACTAGCGGGATTCCAAGAGACCCAGTACTTC
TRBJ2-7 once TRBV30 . CAWSLVGSEQYF TGTGCCTGGAGTCTCGTGGGAAGCGAGCAGTACTTC
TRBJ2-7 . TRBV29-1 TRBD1 CSVAPRTGGGYEQYF TGCAGCGTTGCCCCTCGGACAGGGGGCGGGTACGAGCAGTACTTC
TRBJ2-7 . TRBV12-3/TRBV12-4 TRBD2 CASTQGREGPYEQYF TGTGCCAGCACCCAGGGGCGGGAGGGCCCTTACGAGCAGTACTTC
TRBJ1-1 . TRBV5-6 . CASSFLRAGGNTEAFF TGTGCCAGCAGCTTCCTCAGGGCGGGGGGGAACACTGAAGCTTTCTTT
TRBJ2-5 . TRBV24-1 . CATNQLYFVGQGKRETQYF TGTGCCACCAATCAGCTCTATTTTGTCGGGCAGGGGAAGAGGGAGACCCAGTACTTC
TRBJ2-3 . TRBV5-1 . CASSLDPGDTQYF TGCGCCAGCAGCTTGGACCCCGGAGATACGCAGTATTTT
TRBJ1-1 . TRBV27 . CASSLYVSGEAFF TGTGCCAGCAGTTTATACGTCTCGGGTGAAGCTTTCTTT
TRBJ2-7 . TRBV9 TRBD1 CASSVAPGQTYEQYF TGTGCCAGCAGCGTAGCGCCGGGACAGACCTACGAGCAGTACTTC
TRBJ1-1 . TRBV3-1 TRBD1 CASSLRQGEAFF TGTGCCAGCAGCCTGCGACAGGGTGAAGCTTTCTTT
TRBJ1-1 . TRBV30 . CAWKAEDTEAFF TGTGCCTGGAAAGCAGAGGACACTGAAGCTTTCTTT
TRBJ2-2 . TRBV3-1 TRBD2 CASRPSGRPSNTGELFF TGTGCCAGCAGGCCCAGCGGGAGACCATCGAACACCGGGGAGCTGTTTTTT
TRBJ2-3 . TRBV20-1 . CSARQGLTDTQYF TGCAGTGCCCGACAGGGACTCACAGATACGCAGTATTTT
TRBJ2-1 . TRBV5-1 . CASSLADTSYNEQFF TGCGCCAGCAGCTTGGCAGACACCTCCTACAATGAGCAGTTCTTC
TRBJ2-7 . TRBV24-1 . CATSDRGGAHEQYF TGTGCCACCAGTGATCGAGGGGGGGCCCACGAGCAGTACTTC
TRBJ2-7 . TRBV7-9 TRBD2 CASSSLAAPYEQYF TGTGCCAGCAGCTCACTAGCGGCGCCCTACGAGCAGTACTTC
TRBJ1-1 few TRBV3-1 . CASSRGRNTEAFF TGTGCCAGCAGTAGGGGCCGGAACACTGAAGCTTTCTTT
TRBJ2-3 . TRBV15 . CATSRDGGTDTQYF TGTGCCACCAGCAGAGATGGGGGCACAGATACGCAGTATTTT
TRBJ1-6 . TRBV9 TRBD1 CACSPGQPSPLHF TGTGCCTGCAGTCCGGGACAGCCTTCACCCCTCCACTTT
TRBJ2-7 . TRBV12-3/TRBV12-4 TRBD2 CASSSETSGSSYEQYF TGTGCCAGCAGTTCAGAGACTAGCGGGAGCTCCTACGAGCAGTACTTC
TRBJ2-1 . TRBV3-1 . CASSRRGGGLYNEQFF TGTGCCAGCAGCCGACGTGGGGGGGGGCTATACAATGAGCAGTTCTTC
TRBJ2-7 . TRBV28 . CASSLTLHYEQYF TGTGCCAGCAGTTTGACACTGCACTACGAGCAGTACTTC
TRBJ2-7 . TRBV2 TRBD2 CASSEGGLAGGYEQYF TGTGCCAGCAGTGAAGGGGGACTAGCGGGGGGGTACGAGCAGTACTTC
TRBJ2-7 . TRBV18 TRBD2 CASSPPGTGGLSGYEQYF TGTGCCAGCTCACCACCCGGGACGGGGGGGCTCTCTGGATACGAGCAGTACTTC
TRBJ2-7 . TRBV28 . CASSSVARDSYEQYF TGTGCCAGCAGTTCTGTTGCGCGGGACAGCTACGAGCAGTACTTC
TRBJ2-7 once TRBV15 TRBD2 CATSRDAAGGFYEQYF TGTGCCACCAGCAGAGATGCGGCGGGGGGGTTTTACGAGCAGTACTTC
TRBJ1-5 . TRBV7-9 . CASSFFGIGLSNQPQHF TGTGCCAGCAGCTTTTTTGGTATAGGACTGAGCAATCAGCCCCAGCATTTT
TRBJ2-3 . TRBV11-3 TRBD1 CASSLGGQGTTDTQYF TGTGCCAGCAGCTTAGGTGGACAGGGAACCACAGATACGCAGTATTTT
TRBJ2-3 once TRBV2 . CASSGGEDTQYF TGTGCCAGCAGTGGGGGGGAAGATACGCAGTATTTT
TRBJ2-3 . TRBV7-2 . CASSSGGGFSTDTQYF TGTGCCAGCAGCTCAGGAGGGGGGTTTAGCACAGATACGCAGTATTTT
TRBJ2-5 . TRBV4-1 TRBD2 CASSQLGTTQETQYF TGCGCCAGCAGCCAACTAGGGACTACTCAAGAGACCCAGTACTTC
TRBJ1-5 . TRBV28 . CASSLLGAQHF TGTGCCAGCAGTTTATTGGGGGCCCAGCATTTT
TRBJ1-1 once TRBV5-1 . CASSLAEKFGTEAFF TGCGCCAGCAGCTTGGCCGAAAAGTTTGGGACTGAAGCTTTCTTT
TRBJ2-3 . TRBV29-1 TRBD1 CSDRDRGPFTDTQYF TGCAGCGATAGGGACAGGGGGCCCTTCACAGATACGCAGTATTTT
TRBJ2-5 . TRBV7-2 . CASSLGRREETQYF TGTGCCAGCAGCTTGGGTCGGCGGGAAGAGACCCAGTACTTC
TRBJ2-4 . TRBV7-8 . CASSPLQQGGKGKNIQYF TGTGCCAGCAGCCCTCTGCAACAGGGTGGAAAGGGGAAAAACATTCAGTACTTC
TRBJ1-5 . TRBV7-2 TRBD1 CASSLGGDRPQPQHF TGTGCCAGCAGCTTAGGGGGGGACAGGCCTCAGCCCCAGCATTTT
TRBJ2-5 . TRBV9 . CASNPGRGETQYF TGTGCCAGCAACCCAGGGCGAGGAGAGACCCAGTACTTC
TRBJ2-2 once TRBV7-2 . CASVSGDTGELFF TGTGCCAGTGTATCGGGGGACACCGGGGAGCTGTTTTTT
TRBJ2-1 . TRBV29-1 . CSVRLVGEQFF TGCAGCGTCCGACTAGTTGGTGAGCAGTTCTTC